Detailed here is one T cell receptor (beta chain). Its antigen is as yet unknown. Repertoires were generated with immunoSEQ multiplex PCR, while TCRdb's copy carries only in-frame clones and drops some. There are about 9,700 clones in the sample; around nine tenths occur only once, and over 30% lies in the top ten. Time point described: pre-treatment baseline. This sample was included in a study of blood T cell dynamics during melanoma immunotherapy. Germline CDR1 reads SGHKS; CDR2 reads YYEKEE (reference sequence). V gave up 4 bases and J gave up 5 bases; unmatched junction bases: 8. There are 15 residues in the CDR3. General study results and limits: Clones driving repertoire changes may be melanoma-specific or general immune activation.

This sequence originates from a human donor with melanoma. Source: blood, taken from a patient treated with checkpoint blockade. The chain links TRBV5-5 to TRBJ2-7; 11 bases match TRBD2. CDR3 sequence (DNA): TGTGCCAGCAGCCCGTACGGACTAGCGGGCAACGAGCAGTACTTC. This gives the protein CASSPYGLAGNEQYF.